The 20 T cell receptor beta chains reported below all come from one sample, sequenced in a study of identical twins. A single record per CDR3 protein comes from TCRdb applying MiXCR to the 5' RACE reads. The sample has roughly 750,000 distinct CDR3 sequences, 21% seen once. Another study also made use of these data, one on T cells expressing NK-cell markers.

The sequencing input was PBMCs. The receptor source for this set is a woman under 30 in good health.

CDR3 loop: CASFYGPTSYNEQFF. In DNA, the CDR3 is TGTGCCAGCTTTTATGGCCCCACTTCCTACAATGAGCAGTTCTTC. The J gene is TRBJ2-1, the V gene TRBV7-8, with unresolved D. Trimming removed 8 bases at V and 1 base at J, with 15 bases between. Germline V gene sequence: CDR1 SGHVS, CDR2 FQNEAQ. The CDR3 runs to 15 residues. The variable domain in full, with the rest retrieved from reference TRBV7-8 and TRBJ2-1, is GAGVSQSPRYKVAKRGQDVALRCDPISGHVSLFWYQQALGQGPEFLTYFQNEAQLDKSGLPSDRFFAERPEGSVSTLKIQRTQQEDSAVYLCASFYGPTSYNEQFFGPGTRLTVL.

V gene TRBV6-5 combines with J gene TRBJ2-1; TRBD2 aligns across 7 bases. The V gene's germline CDR1 is MNHEY and CDR2 SVGAGI. With 1 base clipped from V and 0 bases from J, the junction kept 6 bases outside the gene matches. This CDR3 has 17 amino acids. The chain's CDR3 is CASSYLGGGSSYNEQFF. DNA for the CDR3: TGTGCCAGCAGTTACTTAGGAGGCGGGAGCTCCTACAATGAGCAGTTCTTC.

The J gene is TRBJ2-2, the V gene TRBV7-8; TRBD2 is a possible D gene (6 bases). V gave up 5 bases and J gave up 0 bases, with 13 bases separating them. CDR1 is SGHVS, CDR2 FQNEAQ, per germline. The CDR3 is 16 residues long. The CDR3 reads CASSRRTTTNTGELFF. CDR3 DNA sequence: TGTGCCAGCAGCCGCCGGACTACCACGAACACCGGGGAGCTGTTTTTT. Based on the CDR3 plus reference TRBV7-8 and TRBJ2-2, the full variable domain is GAGVSQSPRYKVAKRGQDVALRCDPISGHVSLFWYQQALGQGPEFLTYFQNEAQLDKSGLPSDRFFAERPEGSVSTLKIQRTQQEDSAVYLCASSRRTTTNTGELFFGEGSRLTVL.

The chain recombines TRBV6-2 or TRBV6-3 with TRBJ2-1, with D uncertain. Trimming cost V 6 bases and J 5 bases, with 20 bases left between them. This CDR3 is 16 amino acids long. From germline, CDR1 is MNHEY and CDR2 SVGEGT. CDR3 bases: TGTGCCAGCAGGGACCCCCAACCGCTCTACGACAATGAGCAGTTCTTC. This translates into CASRDPQPLYDNEQFF.

The rearrangement uses TRBV5-5 and TRBJ2-1, with 8 bases identical to TRBD2. The germline V gene encodes CDR1 SGHKS and CDR2 YYEKEE (reference sequence). V dropped 7 bases and J dropped 5; count of bases not matched to a gene: 14. This CDR3 comprises 16 residues. CDR3 DNA: TGTGCCAGCCGACCCCGGGGGGGACTGTTGAACAATGAGCAGTTCTTC. The encoded protein is CASRPRGGLLNNEQFF.

The chain employs TRBV27 and TRBJ1-2; D possibly corresponds to TRBD1 (6 bases). With 4 bases removed from V and 4 bases from J, the gap between germline ends came to 13 bases. The V gene's germline CDR1 is MNHEY and CDR2 SMNVEV (reference sequence). This CDR3 is built from 14 residues. CDR3 in amino acids: CASSSYRDGYGYTF. CDR3 in DNA: TGTGCCAGCAGTTCCTACAGGGATGGCTATGGCTACACCTTC.

The chain combines TRBV20-1 with TRBJ2-1; TRBD2 aligns across 8 bases. Germline lookup yields CDR1 DFQATT and CDR2 SNEGSKA (reference sequence). With V trimmed by 5 bases and J by 3 bases, 9 bases remained unmatched. This CDR3 is 15 amino acids long. The CDR3 DNA reads TGCAGTGCTCAACCGGGACTAGAGAGCTACAATGAGCAGTTCTTC. It codes for CSAQPGLESYNEQFF.

This clonotype has just a few counts. The chain employs TRBV5-6 and TRBJ1-1; no reliable D call. CDR1 and CDR2 (germline): SGHDT, YYEEEE. The V end lost 0 bases, the J end lost 2 bases, and 8 bases lay between the germline ends. The CDR3 runs 14 residues. The CDR3 loop reads CASSLEWENTEAFF. CDR3 nucleotide sequence: TGTGCCAGCAGCTTGGAGTGGGAAAACACTGAAGCTTTCTTT.

This clonotype appeared many times. The V and J genes are TRBV24-1 and TRBJ2-2; D not certain. V lost 2 bases, J lost 3 bases, and 9 bases lay in between. This CDR3 is built from 15 residues. Germline CDR1 reads KGHDR; CDR2 reads SFDVKD. The CDR3 DNA sequence: TGTGCCACCAGTGATTCGGCTACCTACACCGGGGAGCTGTTTTTT. Encoded protein: CATSDSATYTGELFF.

With respect to this clonotype: The junction does not match germline at one end; this may be a read error. The chain recombines TRBV10-3 with TRBJ2-7, with D possibly matching TRBD2 (6 bases). Germline loops: CDR1 ENHRY, CDR2 SYGVKD. The length of the CDR3 is 13 residues. The CDR3 DNA sequence: TGTGCCACCAGTTTGGGGGGTCTCTACGAGCAGTACTTC. Amino acids: CATSLGGLYEQYF.

The chain couples TRBV20-1 to TRBJ2-7; D might be TRBD2 (6 bases). CDR1 is DFQATT and CDR2 is SNEGSKA in the germline V gene (reference sequence). The CDR3 totals 12 residues. The CDR3 sequence is CTARGVSYEQYF. CDR3 DNA sequence: TGCACCGCGCGGGGTGTCTCCTACGAGCAGTACTTC.

In its sample, this clonotype was seen a few times. V and J are TRBV10-3 and TRBJ2-3; 9 bases match TRBD1. Trimming removed 6 bases from V and 5 bases from J; junction bases left unmatched: 6. The CDR3 is made up of 14 amino acids. Germline lookup yields CDR1 ENHRY and CDR2 SYGVKD. The DNA for the CDR3 is TGTGCCATCAGCCAACCGGGACAGGGAGATACGCAGTATTTT. Translating gives CAISQPGQGDTQYF.

This clonotype was seen only a few times. The chain has TRBV5-5 and TRBJ2-7; D uncertain. There are 13 residues in the CDR3. Germline V lookup: CDR1 SGHKS, CDR2 YYEKEE (reference sequence). Trimming shortened V by 1 base and J by 2 bases, and 7 bases separated the two germline ends. The CDR3 coding sequence is TGTGCCAGCAGCTTGCACCAGACCTACGAGCAGTACTTC. The encoded protein is CASSLHQTYEQYF.

This clonotype was picked up a small number of times. The CDR3 nucleotides read TGTGCCAGCAGCCAAGGACAGGGTGGGAAGGAAAAACTGTTTTTT. As protein: CASSQGQGGKEKLFF. This rearrangement joins TRBV7-2 to TRBJ1-4, with TRBD1 identical over 8 bases. In germline, CDR1 is SGHTA, CDR2 FQGNSA. J gave up 8 bases and V 5 bases, and 10 bases lay outside the gene matches. The length of the CDR3 is 15 residues.

The genes are TRBV4-2 and TRBJ2-4; 14 nucleotides align to TRBD2. Germline V gene lookup returns CDR1 LGHNA and CDR2 YNFKEQ. This CDR3 spans 19 amino acids. Trimming removed 4 bases from V and 3 bases from J; junction bases left unmatched: 11. CDR3 in DNA: TGTGCCAGCAGCCGCCTACTGACTAGCGGGGGGGCCGACAAAAACATTCAGTACTTC. The encoded protein is CASSRLLTSGGADKNIQYF.

The gene calls are TRBV5-1 and TRBJ2-6; possible D gene TRBD2, 6 bases. V dropped 7 bases and J dropped 0 bases, with 11 bases sitting between them. The CDR3 is 15 residues long. Germline V gives CDR1 SGHRS, CDR2 YFSETQ. The CDR3 protein is CASSTGDSGANVLTF. CDR3 bases: TGCGCCAGCTCCACGGGGGACTCTGGGGCCAACGTCCTGACTTTC.

The V and J genes are TRBV20-1 and TRBJ2-2, with 7 bases matching TRBD1. The germline CDR1 and CDR2 sequences are DFQATT and SNEGSKA (reference sequence). There are 15 residues in the CDR3. V shed 6 bases and J 0 bases; nucleotides not matched to a gene: 7. CDR3 DNA: TGCAGTGCAACCGGACAGGCATCGAACACCGGGGAGCTGTTTTTT. Encoded protein: CSATGQASNTGELFF.

The chain couples TRBV25-1 to TRBJ2-7; no reliable D call. The CDR3 is made up of 14 amino acids. From germline, CDR1 is MGHDK and CDR2 SYGVNS. The germline V and J ends were trimmed by 6 bases and 5 bases, with 17 bases remaining between them. The CDR3 DNA sequence: TGTGCCAGCAGACTAACCGGTGGGTTTGACGAGCAGTACTTC. Translation gives CASRLTGGFDEQYF.

The rearrangement uses TRBV7-9 and TRBJ2-1; D might be TRBD2 (5 bases). The CDR3 totals 15 residues. V was clipped by 2 bases and J by 5 bases, with 13 bases between them. Per germline, CDR1 SEHNR and CDR2 FQNEAQ (reference sequence). CDR3 DNA: TGTGCCAGCAGCTTACGGAGGTTCGAAGACAATGAGCAGTTCTTC. Translated, it gives CASSLRRFEDNEQFF.

The chain combines TRBV29-1 with TRBJ1-1, with 8 bases that match TRBD1. With 6 bases clipped from V and 4 bases from J, the junction kept 7 bases outside the gene matches. Germline assignment: CDR1 SQVTM and CDR2 ANQGSEA. This CDR3 contains 13 residues. The CDR3 loop is CSVVRGQFTEAFF. For the CDR3, the DNA is TGCAGCGTGGTCAGGGGGCAGTTCACTGAAGCTTTCTTT.